These 16 T cell receptor beta chains share one sample of origin, sequenced in a study of response to subunit inactivated influenza vaccine. TCRdb processed the RT-PCR reads anew with MiXCR; each CDR3 protein has one entry. The data contain 550,000 to 800,000 distinct CDR3 sequences, over 11% of them singletons. The sample in question was PBMCs from blood, obtained 14 to 15 days before vaccination. These TCRs come from a man aged 45 to 65 who received an inactivated influenza vaccine.

The chain is built from TRBV7-6 and TRBJ2-3; D might be TRBD2 (6 bases). The CDR3 runs 16 residues. The V gene's germline CDR1 is SGHVS and CDR2 FNYEAQ. V lost 4 bases and J lost 6, with 20 bases in between. This chain's CDR3 is CASSSLGAGRRDTQYF. CDR3 nucleotides: TGTGCCAGCAGCTCGTTAGGGGCGGGGCGACGGGATACGCAGTATTTT.

The chain links TRBV25-1 to TRBJ1-6; D is unclear. CDR1 is MGHDK, CDR2 SYGVNS, per germline. This CDR3 has 15 residues. The V gene lost 3 bases and the J gene lost 8 bases, with 14 bases spanning the gap. The CDR3 nucleotides read TGTGCCAGCAGTGAGGACGGGGTTTTGGATTCACCCCTCCACTTT. This sequence encodes CASSEDGVLDSPLHF.

This clonotype was seen repeatedly, ten times or more. V and J are TRBV11-2 and TRBJ2-7; possible D gene TRBD1, 6 bases. Germline V CDR1 and CDR2: SGHAT, FQNNGV. CDR3 length: 12 residues. Trimming stripped 5 bases from V and 5 bases from J, with 10 bases between. CDR3 in DNA: TGTGCCAGCAGCCCGGACAGAGACGAGCAGTACTTC. Amino acids: CASSPDRDEQYF.

This clonotype was counted a few times. The V gene is TRBV7-2, the J gene TRBJ2-1; D is tentatively TRBD1 or TRBD2 (5 bases each). V was pared by 5 bases and J by 8 bases, with 19 bases between. This CDR3 contains 15 residues. Looked up from germline, CDR1 is SGHTA and CDR2 is FQGNSA. In DNA form, the CDR3 reads TGTGCCAGCAGCCGCCTCCGGACTTGGGGCGATGAGCAGTTCTTC. The encoded protein is CASSRLRTWGDEQFF.

This clonotype was seen ten or more times. This rearrangement joins TRBV4-2 to TRBJ2-7; no definite D call. The CDR3 loop spans 15 amino acids. Per germline, CDR1 LGHNA and CDR2 YNFKEQ. V was shortened by 1 base and J by 0 bases, with 10 bases between the two germline ends. The CDR3 protein is CASSQAGSSSYEQYF. CDR3 sequence (DNA): TGTGCCAGCAGCCAAGCCGGTTCTAGCTCCTACGAGCAGTACTTC.

This sequence joins TRBV2 and TRBJ1-2; weak D call: TRBD1 (5 bases). Germline CDR1 reads SNHLY; CDR2 reads FYNNEI. V lost 6 bases and J lost 0, with 11 bases in between. The CDR3 runs to 14 residues. CDR3 amino acids: CASRAGDANYGYTF. As DNA, the CDR3 is TGTGCCAGCAGGGCCGGGGACGCTAACTATGGCTACACCTTC.

The rearrangement joins TRBV11-2 to TRBJ2-6; D might be TRBD2 (5 bases). This CDR3 is built from 17 residues. The V gene lost 1 base and the J gene lost 0 bases, with 10 bases spanning the gap. The germline CDR1 and CDR2 sequences are SGHAT and FQNNGV. The DNA of the CDR3 is TGTGCCAGCAGCTTAGGCCCCGGGGACTCTGGGGCCAACGTCCTGACTTTC. Its protein product is CASSLGPGDSGANVLTF.

The J gene is TRBJ1-6, the V gene TRBV12-3 or TRBV12-4, with D unresolved. V was cut by 3 bases and J by 9 bases, with 6 bases left in between. This CDR3 has 12 amino acids. The DNA of the CDR3 is TGTGCCAGCAGTTTGGGGATTTCACCCCTCCACTTT. It is translated as CASSLGISPLHF.

This clonotype was detected only a few times. The V gene is TRBV27, the J gene TRBJ1-5; 8 bases are shared with TRBD1. Germline values: CDR1 MNHEY, CDR2 SMNVEV (reference sequence). J gave up 6 bases and V 3 bases, and 7 bases lay outside the gene matches. This CDR3 is built from 15 residues. CDR3 sequence (DNA): TGTGCCAGCAGTTTGGGGGCAGGGGGCGGTCAGCCCCAGCATTTT. Protein: CASSLGAGGGQPQHF.

This clonotype was found a few times. V gene TRBV12-3 or TRBV12-4 combines with J gene TRBJ2-7; possibly TRBD1 for D (5 bases). V lost 1 base to trimming and J lost 2 bases, with 12 bases between them. The length of the CDR3 is 15 residues. CDR3 residues: CASSLGQSGPYEQYF. CDR3 sequence (DNA): TGTGCCAGCAGTTTAGGACAGTCAGGGCCCTACGAGCAGTACTTC.

This clonotype showed up many times. The chain is built from TRBV5-1 and TRBJ2-4; 10 nucleotides align to TRBD2. Germline V gene data show CDR1 as SGHRS and CDR2 as YFSETQ. Trimming removed 3 bases from V and 8 bases from J; junction bases left unmatched: 5. This CDR3 has 14 residues. The CDR3 reads CASSSSGTSDIQYF. As DNA, the CDR3 is TGCGCCAGCAGCTCGTCCGGGACTAGCGACATTCAGTACTTC.

The chain recombines TRBV7-6 with TRBJ2-7; D call uncertain. V was pared by 2 bases and J by 7 bases, with 9 bases between. Germline V gene lookup returns CDR1 SGHVS and CDR2 FNYEAQ. The CDR3 spans 12 residues. DNA for the CDR3: TGTGCCAGCAGCTTAACAAACTTTGAGCAGTACTTC. This translates into CASSLTNFEQYF.

This clonotype has more than one count but fewer than ten. The chain carries TRBV20-1 and TRBJ2-1; D is perhaps TRBD2 (6 bases). This CDR3 has 15 amino acids. The V end was cut by 4 bases, the J end by 9 bases, with 22 bases between. The V gene's germline CDR1 is DFQATT and CDR2 SNEGSKA (reference sequence). The CDR3 protein is CSAKPGEGGKSEQFF. The CDR3 DNA reads as TGCAGTGCTAAACCCGGCGAGGGAGGCAAGTCTGAGCAGTTCTTC.

This clonotype has a count of ten or more. The chain has TRBV7-9 and TRBJ2-7, with TRBD2 as a possible D gene (5 bases). V lost 3 bases to trimming and J lost 4 bases, with 10 bases between them. Germline CDR1 and CDR2: SEHNR and FQNEAQ (reference sequence). The CDR3 loop spans 13 amino acids. This chain's CDR3 is CASSFPGFYEQYF. In DNA form, the CDR3 reads TGTGCCAGCAGCTTCCCGGGATTTTACGAGCAGTACTTC.

V and J are TRBV11-1 and TRBJ2-3; 9 bases agree with TRBD1. Trimming removed 5 bases from V and 6 bases from J; junction bases left unmatched: 6. CDR3 length equals 14 residues. Germline V gives CDR1 SGHAT, CDR2 FQDESV (reference sequence). The CDR3 protein is CASSVQGARDTQYF. Written as DNA, the CDR3 is TGTGCCAGCAGCGTACAGGGGGCTCGTGATACGCAGTATTTT.

This clonotype has more than one count but fewer than ten. The J gene is TRBJ1-3, the V gene TRBV28; the D is unclear. Germline CDR1 and CDR2: MDHEN and SYDVKM. The CDR3 runs to 15 residues. V gave up 6 bases and J gave up 0 bases, with 12 bases separating them. The CDR3: CASSPPTYSGNTIYF. The CDR3 nucleotides read TGTGCCAGCAGCCCACCTACTTACTCTGGAAACACCATATATTTT.